This T cell receptor beta chain was obtained from a study of T cells after yellow fever vaccination (dated by TCRdb to about 2019). Context from the whole study: The SMART-Seq v4 Ultra Low Input RNA kit was used to prepare libraries from fractions with low cell numbers. To follow T-cell clones before and after primary and booster YFV17D yellow fever vaccination, bulk TCR alpha and beta repertoires were sequenced over time. Two healthy male donors, one aged 18 to 30 and one aged 30 to 39 years, were included in the cohort. Bulk PBMC replicates and cell subsets were isolated from blood drawn at multiple timepoints before and after both primary and secondary immunization. Broader findings and caveats from the paper: A small fraction of clonotypes showed up in both the CD4 and CD8 compartments, probably as a result of convergent recombination. Computational filtering was required because FACS-sorted repertoires could contain abundant contaminating clonotypes from the bulk population. The secondary T-cell response was found to be weaker but faster than the primary response, with a peak reached on day 5 rather than on day 15. The study included only two donors, which limits how far the findings can be generalized. After the booster, most of the clones that had expanded following primary vaccination were detected again (around 95% of CD4 and around 88% of CD8), which suggests that memory was broadly maintained.

Synthesis of TCR cDNA relied on 5'RACE template switching, a step that introduced a universal primer site along with unique molecular identifiers. cDNA synthesis was primed from both the TCR alpha and TCR beta constant segments. Libraries were amplified in two PCR steps, with sample barcodes and sequencing adapters added in the second step. Libraries were sequenced on Illumina HiSeq 2500 (2x100 bp) or NovaSeq (2x150 bp). Processing in the source paper ran as follows. MIGEC was used to demultiplex reads and collapse the reads into UMI consensus sequences, and MiXCR was used for V(D)J alignment. Vaccine-responding clonotypes were defined with edgeR using replicate PBMC samples, requiring FDR below 0.01 and a log2 fold change above 5 up to day 15. Bulk clonotypes were assigned CD4 or CD8 identity according to which sequenced CD4 or CD8 repertoire held them at higher abundance. In TCRdb, the public reads were trimmed at Q25 with fastp and aligned with MiXCR, with productive beta chains retained. Each CDR3 protein appears once, grouped with its most common genes and DNA. For this entry, the V and J calls and clone size follow TCRdb and not the study's own pipeline. Counted in this sample were a few hundred thousand distinct CDR3 sequences; roughly a sixth of them appeared once. In total, the top ten clones hold 17% of the sample.

The germline V end is reduced by 0 bases and the J end by 4 bases; junction bases left unmatched: 2. Measured from the cysteine to the phenylalanine, the CDR3 is 15 residues long. Kept here is only the CDR3 DNA, which spans 45 bases and is read in frame from base 1. According to the germline V gene, CDR1 reads SGDLS and CDR2 reads YYNGEE. This clonotype has just a few counts. Its specific antigen is unknown. Per-base qualities were not stored, and no clone one base away is much larger. This sample's treatment or condition label indicates: live attenuated yellow fever vaccine strain. Two biological replicates of bulk PBMCs were collected at each blood-draw timepoint. PBMCs were isolated from peripheral blood using a standard Ficoll-Paque protocol. TriZol was used to extract RNA from bulk PBMCs, CD4 and CD8 fractions, and dextramer-positive and dextramer-negative fractions.

This chain joins TRBV9 to TRBJ2-1; a stretch of 9 junction bases matches TRBD2. The sequence was obtained from a man younger than 35 who received the YFV17D yellow fever vaccine. The sample here was PBMCs, taken 5 days after the first yellow fever vaccination. The CDR3 has the sequence CASSVASGGYNEQFF. The nucleotide sequence is given as TGTGCCAGCAGCGTAGCAAGCGGGGGGTACAATGAGCAGTTCTTC.